Shown below are 27 T cell receptor beta chains from a single sample sequenced in a study of shared clonotypes between healthy human individuals. Sequenced by immunoSEQ multiplex PCR; TCRdb stores in-frame clones only, minus some. Here the sample spans over 1.5 million clones, 98% being singletons. Source material: naive CD4+ T cells sorted from blood. Subset of the sample: CD45RA+ positively selected. The receptors originated from a man aged 30-40 years in good health.

This clone was seen once. This chain links TRBV29-1 with TRBJ2-7, with 9 nucleotides matching TRBD1. The trim removed 6 bases at V and 7 bases at J, leaving 7 bases unmatched. CDR1 and CDR2 (germline): SQVTM, ANQGSEA. The length of the CDR3 is 12 residues. CDR3 sequence: CSVGTGSLEQYF. CDR3 DNA: TGCAGCGTCGGGACAGGGAGCCTTGAGCAGTACTTC.

The chain uses TRBV28 and TRBJ1-4, with 7 nucleotides matching TRBD1. Germline V gives CDR1 MDHEN, CDR2 SYDVKM. V trimming: 1 base; J trimming: 7 bases; junction bases outside the gene matches: 6. The CDR3 length is 15 residues. CDR3 region: CASSLSPGGGEKLFF. The DNA of the CDR3 is TGTGCCAGCAGTTTATCGCCAGGGGGAGGTGAAAAACTGTTTTTT.

V and J are TRBV27 and TRBJ2-7; D call uncertain. Germline lookup yields CDR1 MNHEY and CDR2 SMNVEV (reference sequence). The CDR3 spans 15 residues. V was trimmed by 8 bases and J by 2 bases, leaving 19 bases between them. The CDR3 reads CASRLSLGNAYEQYF. CDR3 in DNA: TGTGCCAGCCGTCTTTCTCTTGGCAATGCCTACGAGCAGTACTTC.

The rearrangement joins TRBV5-1 to TRBJ2-3, with 12 bases that match TRBD2. V shed 7 bases, J shed 7 bases, and the junction held 7 bases outside the gene matches. The CDR3 spans 14 residues. Germline V gene lookup returns CDR1 SGHRS and CDR2 YFSETQ. The CDR3 region is CASGPSGRVNTQYF. DNA of the CDR3: TGCGCCAGCGGGCCTAGCGGGAGGGTTAATACGCAGTATTTT.

This chain links TRBV5-1 with TRBJ2-5, with D possibly matching TRBD2 (6 bases). V lost 4 bases to trimming and J lost 4 bases, with 17 bases between them. The CDR3 is made up of 15 amino acids. The V gene's germline CDR1 is SGHRS and CDR2 YFSETQ. CDR3 in DNA: TGCGCCAGCAGCCCAACTGGGACTCTTGGAGAGACCCAGTACTTC. Residues: CASSPTGTLGETQYF.

The V gene is TRBV9, the J gene TRBJ1-2, with a possible D match to TRBD1 (5 bases). This CDR3 contains 14 residues. The V gene lost 1 base and the J gene lost 8 bases, with 15 bases spanning the gap. The germline V gene encodes CDR1 SGDLS and CDR2 YYNGEE. CDR3 DNA sequence: TGTGCCAGCAGCGTATGGGACTCAGGTGGAGGCTACACCTTC. The encoded protein is CASSVWDSGGGYTF.

V usage is TRBV28 and J usage is TRBJ2-1; TRBD1 might be the D (6 bases). The CDR3 totals 16 residues. Trimming cost V 8 bases and J 1 base, with 18 bases left between them. Germline loops: CDR1 MDHEN, CDR2 SYDVKM. The CDR3 sequence: CASSTRTAQSYNEQFF. The CDR3 DNA reads as TGTGCCAGCTCCACGCGGACAGCTCAGTCCTACAATGAGCAGTTCTTC.

V and J are TRBV19 and TRBJ2-3; 10 nucleotides line up with TRBD2. This CDR3 spans 13 amino acids. Germline CDR1 reads LNHDA; CDR2 reads SQIVND (reference sequence). Trimming cost V 7 bases and J 5 bases; bases outside gene matches: 3. The CDR3 protein is CASTLAGVDTQYF. The CDR3 DNA sequence: TGTGCCAGTACTCTAGCGGGAGTAGATACGCAGTATTTT.

This sequence joins TRBV5-5 and TRBJ2-1; 8 bases match TRBD2. CDR3 length: 16 residues. Germline V gives CDR1 SGHKS, CDR2 YYEKEE (reference sequence). With V trimmed by 0 bases and J by 7 bases, 9 bases remained unmatched. CDR3 loop: CASSLAPSGSKNEQFF. In DNA form, the CDR3 reads TGTGCCAGCAGCTTGGCGCCAAGCGGGAGTAAGAATGAGCAGTTCTTC.

This chain joins TRBV15 and TRBJ2-7; unclear D gene. Germline V lookup: CDR1 LNHNV, CDR2 YYDKDF (reference sequence). The germline V and J ends were trimmed by 1 base and 3 bases, with 16 bases remaining between them. The CDR3 consists of 16 residues. The CDR3 DNA sequence: TGTGCCACCAGCAGAGCTTACCCCGCATATAACTACGAGCAGTACTTC. It translates to CATSRAYPAYNYEQYF.

The CDR3 loop reads CASSRGTGGTEQYF. CDR3 coding DNA: TGTGCCAGCAGTCGCGGGACAGGGGGCACCGAGCAGTACTTC. The chain is built from TRBV6-6 and TRBJ2-7; 12 positions agree with TRBD1. Germline CDR1 reads MNHNY; CDR2 reads SVGAGI (reference sequence). V gave up 5 bases and J gave up 6 bases; unmatched junction bases: 5. There are 14 residues in the CDR3.

Only one count was recorded for this clone. The chain employs TRBV19 and TRBJ1-1; TRBD1 might be the D (5 bases). This CDR3 has 14 residues. The V gene lost 6 bases and the J gene lost 1 base, with 12 bases spanning the gap. Germline V gene data show CDR1 as LNHDA and CDR2 as SQIVND (reference sequence). CDR3 region: CASRRGLENTEAFF. Here the CDR3 DNA reads TGTGCCAGTAGAAGGGGTCTGGAGAACACTGAAGCTTTCTTT.

The chain uses TRBV25-1 and TRBJ1-1, with D unclear. Germline values: CDR1 MGHDK, CDR2 SYGVNS. The CDR3 is 13 residues long. V was shortened by 1 base and J by 7 bases, with 10 bases between the two germline ends. The CDR3 nucleotides read TGTGCCAGCAGTGAATTGACATCGGATGAAGCTTTCTTT. Protein product: CASSELTSDEAFF.

This chain joins TRBV21-1 and TRBJ2-1; TRBD1 is the table's D call, not checked against the DNA. TRBV21-1 is labeled a pseudogene. This CDR3 contains 16 residues. DNA for the CDR3: TGTGCCAGCAGCAAAGAGACCCGGACAGGGTACAATGAGCAGTTCTTC. It yields the protein CASSKETRTGYNEQFF.

V is TRBV5-4 and J is TRBJ2-7, with D unresolved. Trimming removed 5 bases from V and 2 bases from J, with 11 bases in between. Germline V gene data show CDR1 as SGHNT and CDR2 as YYREEE (reference sequence). The CDR3 is 13 residues long. In DNA, the CDR3 is TGTGCCAGCAGTATTGGGATTCCCTACGAGCAGTACTTC. Translated, it gives CASSIGIPYEQYF. Supplemented by reference TRBV5-4 and TRBJ2-7, the full variable domain reads ETGVTQSPTHLIKTRGQQVTLRCSSQSGHNTVSWYQQALGQGPQFIFQYYREEENGRGNFPPRFSGLQFPNYSSELNVNALELDDSALYLCASSIGIPYEQYFGPGTRLTVT.

The rearrangement links TRBV6-1 to TRBJ2-1; the D is unclear. The CDR3 totals 15 residues. Trimming took 3 bases from V and 4 from J, leaving 13 bases between them. CDR1 and CDR2 (germline): MNHNS, SASEGT. CDR3 nucleotides: TGTGCCAGCAGTGAGGGCAGTAGCAGTTACAATGAGCAGTTCTTC. Its translation: CASSEGSSSYNEQFF.

This clone was observed a single time. V and J are TRBV15 and TRBJ1-2; D remains ambiguous. The CDR3 is made up of 12 amino acids. Trimming stripped 1 base from V and 2 bases from J, with 2 bases between. CDR1 is LNHNV, CDR2 YYDKDF, per germline (reference sequence). The CDR3 sequence: CATSRGNYGYTF. The CDR3 DNA sequence: TGTGCCACCAGCAGAGGAAACTATGGCTACACCTTC.

This chain uses TRBV19 with TRBJ2-1; tentatively, D is TRBD1 or TRBD2 (5 bases each). V lost 3 bases to trimming and J lost 9 bases, with 27 bases between them. The CDR3 sequence is 18 residues long. Germline-derived CDR1 and CDR2 are LNHDA and SQIVND (reference sequence). CDR3 region: CASSIGEGNSKRVVEQFF. The CDR3 DNA reads as TGTGCCAGTAGTATCGGTGAGGGGAACTCCAAACGGGTTGTTGAGCAGTTCTTC.

V usage is TRBV4-3 and J usage is TRBJ2-5; 13 positions agree with TRBD2. CDR1 is LGHNA, CDR2 YSLEER, per germline. Trimming cost V 0 bases and J 4 bases; bases outside gene matches: 11. The CDR3 consists of 19 residues. The CDR3 DNA sequence: TGCGCCAGCAGCCAAGATCTGACTAGCGGGAGGAGGGGACGAGAGACCCAGTACTTC. It yields the protein CASSQDLTSGRRGRETQYF.

The rearrangement joins TRBV7-6 to TRBJ2-5; D possibly corresponds to TRBD1 (6 bases). Germline values: CDR1 SGHVS, CDR2 FNYEAQ. Deletions cut 4 bases from V and 4 bases from J, with 16 bases between. This CDR3 is 15 amino acids long. In DNA, the CDR3 is TGTGCCAGCAGCTCGGGACAACCCAGAGGAGAGACCCAGTACTTC. Translating it yields CASSSGQPRGETQYF.

This sequence joins TRBV7-9 and TRBJ1-5, with 8 bases matching TRBD1. CDR3 length equals 16 residues. Germline assignment: CDR1 SEHNR and CDR2 FQNEAQ (reference sequence). Germline trimming cut 5 bases from V and 4 bases from J; bases unmatched to any gene: 10. CDR3 region: CASSRDRGGGNQPQHF. As DNA, the CDR3 is TGTGCCAGCAGCCGTGACAGGGGCGGGGGTAATCAGCCCCAGCATTTT.

The rearrangement links TRBV29-1 to TRBJ1-1, with no clear D. Germline lookup yields CDR1 SQVTM and CDR2 ANQGSEA. Trimming took off 6 bases at V and 1 base at J, with 9 bases between the two ends. This CDR3 comprises 12 residues. The CDR3 loop reads CSVLTSNTEAFF. The CDR3, as DNA: TGCAGCGTCTTGACTTCGAACACTGAAGCTTTCTTT.

A single count supports this clone. The genes are TRBV10-3 and TRBJ1-1; D possibly corresponds to TRBD1 (5 bases). Germline lookup yields CDR1 ENHRY and CDR2 SYGVKD. This CDR3 has 12 residues. V gave up 6 bases and J gave up 8 bases, with 13 bases separating them. This CDR3 is CAISMTVSEAFF. For the CDR3, the DNA is TGTGCCATCAGCATGACAGTTTCAGAAGCTTTCTTT.

The chain carries TRBV5-1 and TRBJ2-7, with D possibly called TRBD1 or TRBD2 (5 bases each). CDR3 length: 15 residues. V was trimmed by 0 bases and J by 0 bases, leaving 10 bases between them. Germline CDR1 SGHRS, CDR2 YFSETQ. The CDR3 bases are TGCGCCAGCAGCTTGGATGGGGGTGACTCCTACGAGCAGTACTTC. Translated: CASSLDGGDSYEQYF.

The genes are TRBV29-1 and TRBJ2-2; D not certain. This CDR3 region has 14 residues. Germline V gene data show CDR1 as SQVTM and CDR2 as ANQGSEA. V was cut by 5 bases and J by 3 bases, with 13 bases left in between. CDR3 in amino acids: CSVSLASYTGELFF. CDR3 in DNA: TGCAGCGTTAGCCTTGCCAGCTACACCGGGGAGCTGTTTTTT.

J is TRBJ2-3 and V is TRBV7-9; 11 nucleotides match TRBD2. Trimming at V came to 5 bases and at J to 1 base, leaving 5 bases not matched to a gene. The CDR3 has 16 amino acids. CDR1 is SEHNR and CDR2 is FQNEAQ in the germline V gene (reference sequence). As DNA, the CDR3 is TGTGCCAGCAGCCACCTGGGACTAGCGGGCACAGATACGCAGTATTTT. Translated, it gives CASSHLGLAGTDTQYF.

This chain connects TRBV28 to TRBJ2-5, with a possible D match to TRBD2 (6 bases). The CDR3 sequence is 16 residues long. Trimming took 3 bases from V and 2 from J, leaving 16 bases between them. Germline assignment: CDR1 MDHEN and CDR2 SYDVKM. The CDR3 sequence: CASSLRGRIAQETQYF. CDR3 sequence (DNA): TGTGCCAGCAGTTTGCGGGGACGGATTGCTCAAGAGACCCAGTACTTC. The full variable domain, with the rest looked up from reference TRBV28 and TRBJ2-5, is DVKVTQSSRYLVKRTGEKVFLECVQDMDHENMFWYRQDPGLGLRLIYFSYDVKMKEKGDIPEGYSVSREKKERFSLILESASTNQTSMYLCASSLRGRIAQETQYFGPGTRLLVL.